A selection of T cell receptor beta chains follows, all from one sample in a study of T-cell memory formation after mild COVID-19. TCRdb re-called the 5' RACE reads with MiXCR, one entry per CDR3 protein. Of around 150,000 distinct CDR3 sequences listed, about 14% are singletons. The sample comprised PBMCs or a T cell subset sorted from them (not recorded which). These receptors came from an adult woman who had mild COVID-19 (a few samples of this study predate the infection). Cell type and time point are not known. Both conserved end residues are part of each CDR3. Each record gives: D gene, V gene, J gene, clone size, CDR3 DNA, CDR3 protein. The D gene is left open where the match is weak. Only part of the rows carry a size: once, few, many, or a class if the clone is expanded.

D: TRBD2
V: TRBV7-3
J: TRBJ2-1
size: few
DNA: TGTGCCAGCAGCCAAACGACTAGCGGGAGGACCTACAATGAGCAGTTCTTC
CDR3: CASSQTTSGRTYNEQFF

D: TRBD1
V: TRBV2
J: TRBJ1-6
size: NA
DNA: TGTGCCAGCAGGAGACAGGGGGCGCATAATTCACCCCTCCACTTT
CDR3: CASRRQGAHNSPLHF

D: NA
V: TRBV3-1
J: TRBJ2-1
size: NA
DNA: TGTGCCAGCAGCCAAGATGAGACAGATATCTACAATGAGCAGTTCTTC
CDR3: CASSQDETDIYNEQFF

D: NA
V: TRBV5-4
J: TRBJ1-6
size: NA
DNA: TGTGCCAGCAGCTTGGCGGGCAGGGACGGTTCACCCCTCCACTTT
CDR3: CASSLAGRDGSPLHF

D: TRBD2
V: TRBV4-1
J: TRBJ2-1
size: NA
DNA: TGCGCCAGCAGCCAAGATAGCGGGGGGGCCCGAGAGCAGTTCTTC
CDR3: CASSQDSGGAREQFF

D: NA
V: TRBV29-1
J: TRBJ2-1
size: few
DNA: TGCAGCGTTGAAGATCCAACCCATCTGGGCGGTTCGAGCTCCTACAATGAGCAGTTCTTC
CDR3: CSVEDPTHLGGSSSYNEQFF

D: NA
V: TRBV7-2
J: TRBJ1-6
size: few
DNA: TGTGCCAGCAGCATATCGACCTCTGCGCCCCTCCACTTT
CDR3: CASSISTSAPLHF

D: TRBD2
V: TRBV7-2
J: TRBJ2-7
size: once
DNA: TGTGCCAGCAGCTTACAGGCTAGCGGGCGCTGGGAGCAGTACTTC
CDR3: CASSLQASGRWEQYF

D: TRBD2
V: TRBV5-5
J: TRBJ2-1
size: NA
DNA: TGTGCCAGCAGCGCGGGGGAGAGCTCCTACAATGAGCAGTTATTC
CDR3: CASSAGESSYNEQLF

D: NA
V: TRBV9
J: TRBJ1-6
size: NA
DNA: TGTGCCAGCAGCGTAGCCCCTGCAGCCGGGGGTTCACCCCTCCACTTT
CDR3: CASSVAPAAGGSPLHF

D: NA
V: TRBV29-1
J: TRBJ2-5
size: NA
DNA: TGCAGCGTTGAGTACTCCCTCGATCCGGAGACCCAGTACTTC
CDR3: CSVEYSLDPETQYF

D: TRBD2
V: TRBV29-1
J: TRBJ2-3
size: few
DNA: TGCAGCGCGTCGGGACTAGAACTCGTATTCACAGATACGCAGTATTTT
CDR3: CSASGLELVFTDTQYF

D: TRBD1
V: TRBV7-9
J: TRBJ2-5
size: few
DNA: TGTGCCAGCACCGCTGCCGGGACAGAAGAGACCCAGTACTTC
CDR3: CASTAAGTEETQYF

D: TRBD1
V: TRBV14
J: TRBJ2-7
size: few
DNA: TGTGCCAGCAGCCAAGCCTATGAATCGGGGACAGGCTTCTACGAGCAGTACTTC
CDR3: CASSQAYESGTGFYEQYF

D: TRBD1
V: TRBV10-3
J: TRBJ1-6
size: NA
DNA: TGTGCCATCAGTGAGCGGACAGGGTTGGATAATTCACCCCTCCACTTT
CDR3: CAISERTGLDNSPLHF

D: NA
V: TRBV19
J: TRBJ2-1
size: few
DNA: TGTGCCAGTAGTCGGGATGAGCAGTTCTTC
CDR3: CASSRDEQFF

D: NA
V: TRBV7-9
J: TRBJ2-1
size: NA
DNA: TGTGCCAGCAGCTTATCTCCAAATGAGCAGTTCTTC
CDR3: CASSLSPNEQFF

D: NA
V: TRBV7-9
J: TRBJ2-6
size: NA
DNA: TGTGCCAGCAGCTTAACTACGACAGATTACAACGTCCTGACTTTC
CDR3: CASSLTTTDYNVLTF